This TCR beta chain was captured by sequencing in a study of monozygotic twins with inflammatory bowel disease (dated by TCRdb to the late 2010s). Background for the entire study: A total of roughly 28 monozygotic twin pairs were included in the full study, comprising nine German pairs (four IBD-concordant, five IBD-discordant) and 19 IBD-discordant Danish pairs. The search for disease-associated traits relied mainly on comparing, within discordant pairs, IBD patients with their genetically identical healthy co-twins. Each individual had, on average, about 151 000 unique TCRalpha sequences and 181 000 unique TCRbeta sequences available for analysis.

From the cysteine through the phenylalanine, the CDR3 covers 16 amino acids. The entry carries no DNA sequence. From a lookup of the germline V gene, CDR1 and CDR2 are MDHEN and SYDVKM. Library prep was done by 5' RACE. Each TCR library was prepared from roughly 3.5 ug of total RNA. For each sample, cDNA synthesis was carried out in eight separate reactions using SMARTScribe reverse transcriptase. During cDNA synthesis, template switching was used to introduce unique molecular identifiers that contained a 6-nucleotide sample barcode. TCRalpha and TCRbeta cDNA was amplified by two nested PCRs of 16 and 9 cycles, with bead purification after each PCR. Before amplification, the cDNA was both treated with uracil DNA-glycosylase and purified with the QIAquick PCR purification kit. The second PCR added Illumina TruSeq-compatible adapters along with sample-specific barcodes. TapeStation and Qubit were used to check library quality and concentration, and 4 to 6 ng of each library went into the pool. The pooled libraries were sequenced with 2 x 100 bp reads and custom sequencing primers on an Illumina HiSeq2500 single-index Rapid Run. The study's processing was this. UMI-based consensus assembly with MiGEC version 1.2.6 was used to correct PCR and sequencing errors. MiXCR version 2.1.1 was used for V(D)J alignment, clonotype assembly and CDR3 extraction. To normalise gene usage, clonotype sharing and MAIT/NKT TCR abundance, the analysis used the top 1000, 10 000 and 20 000 clonotypes per sample. Diversity was computed as the inverse Simpson index with the vegan R package after downsampling to 27 000 UMIs. Statistical testing used paired Mann-Whitney U tests on the discordant twin pairs and applied Benjamini-Hochberg correction for multiple testing. One entry per CDR3 protein sequence results from the TCRdb reprocessing of the reads, with DNA left out. V and J calls and clone size were set by TCRdb, not the authors. This sample's table carries fewer than 550,000 distinct CDR3 sequences. The ten top clones hold under 3% of the sample.

With respect to this clonotype: Its antigen target is currently unknown.

What the research found in general, with its limitations: Background noise and inter-individual variability may have been introduced into the repertoires by the differing immunosuppressive treatments among patients. The results gave no support for a single strong signal or clonotype linked to IBD. Different T cell subtypes could not be distinguished in the analysis. Compared with healthy twins, IBD patients shared fewer clonotypes with other individuals, and the difference was most pronounced in patients with signs of disease activity. TCRbeta repertoire diversity, by inverse Simpson index, was decreased in IBD patients compared with their healthy co-twins. No difference in repertoire similarity was observed between concordant and discordant twins, possibly owing to limited statistical power.

From each donor, a roughly 2.7 ml peripheral blood sample was drawn into PAXgene tubes and stored at -80 degrees C. Without any T cell sorting, total RNA was extracted from whole blood using the PAXgene blood miRNA kit on an automated QIAcube. Peripheral blood from monozygotic twin pairs concordant or discordant for inflammatory bowel disease was subjected to deep TCRalpha and TCRbeta repertoire profiling with unique molecular barcoding. Smoking habits were recorded for all twin pairs, and each individual was classified as a current, former or never smoker. The sequenced material came from blood. This receptor was obtained from a human donor with ulcerative colitis or Crohn's disease, or a healthy co-twin of an affected twin (not recorded which). The sequence joins TRBV28 to TRBJ2-2; the TRBD1 assignment by TCRdb is unverifiable without DNA. The CDR3 region: CASSLLRTPYPGELFF. With the portions outside the CDR3 filled from the reference TRBV28 and TRBJ2-2 genes, the complete variable region becomes DVKVTQSSRYLVKRTGEKVFLECVQDMDHENMFWYRQDPGLGLRLIYFSYDVKMKEKGDIPEGYSVSREKKERFSLILESASTNQTSMYLCASSLLRTPYPGELFFGEGSRLTVL.